The 18 T cell receptor beta chains reported below all come from one sample, sequenced in a study of T-cell reconstitution after alpha-beta-depleted transplantation in children. The TCRbeta library was prepared with unique molecular identifiers. TCRdb fed the PCR reads into MiXCR, producing one record per CDR3 protein. The sample records about 980,000 distinct CDR3 sequences, about 29% being singletons. Source: PBMCs, mostly from graft donor cells, taken 360 days after TCRalphabeta/CD19-depleted stem cell transplant. The receptors derive from a boy under two years old who had a stem cell transplant for SCID, so the T cells may come from the graft donor.

Note on this clonotype: The junction and the germline gene differ at one end; a read error may be behind it. The chain combines TRBV29-1 with TRBJ2-1, with 10 bases lining up with TRBD1. Germline V CDR1 and CDR2: SQVTM, ANQGSEA. The CDR3 contains 11 residues. The DNA of the CDR3 is TGCAGCGTTGAACCCCGGGACAGGGGTAATTTC. Translating it yields CSVEPRDRGNF.

This clonotype was picked up a small number of times. The J gene is TRBJ2-7, the V gene TRBV7-3; no reliable D call. The length of the CDR3 is 13 residues. Trimming stripped 8 bases from V and 0 bases from J, with 11 bases between. Germline V gives CDR1 SGHTA, CDR2 FQGTGA. CDR3 sequence (DNA): TGTGCCAGCCTGGAACCCCACTCCTACGAGCAGTACTTC. Residues: CASLEPHSYEQYF.

CDR3 region: CASSSRRDSIQETQYF. Written as DNA, the CDR3 is TGCGCCAGCAGCTCCCGACGGGACTCGATACAAGAGACCCAGTACTTC. The chain is built from TRBV5-1 and TRBJ2-5, with a tentative D call TRBD2 (6 bases). Germline loops: CDR1 SGHRS, CDR2 YFSETQ. Trimming pared 3 bases from V and 2 bases from J, leaving 17 bases between. This CDR3 comprises 16 residues.

This clonotype has at least ten counts. V is TRBV12-3 or TRBV12-4 and J is TRBJ2-1; 8 nucleotides match TRBD2. The V and J ends lost 2 bases and 2 bases, in that order; junction bases with no gene match: 2. CDR3 length: 15 amino acids. In DNA, the CDR3 is TGTGCCAGCAGTTTACGGGGGGGAGCCTACAATGAGCAGTTCTTC. Its protein product is CASSLRGGAYNEQFF.

The gene calls are TRBV5-5 and TRBJ2-7, with a possible D match to TRBD2 (5 bases). The CDR3 loop spans 16 amino acids. Germline CDR1 and CDR2: SGHKS and YYEKEE (reference sequence). The V and J ends lost 1 base and 3 bases respectively, with 17 bases between them. The CDR3 sequence is CASSLLPSAGGYEQYF. The CDR3 nucleotides read TGTGCCAGCAGCTTGCTTCCCTCGGCGGGTGGCTACGAGCAGTACTTC.

The V and J genes are TRBV7-2 and TRBJ1-4; 7 bases agree with TRBD1. CDR3 length: 15 residues. The V gene end was trimmed by 4 bases and the J gene end by 5 bases; junction bases not matched to a gene: 7. Germline CDR1 SGHTA, CDR2 FQGNSA. CDR3 protein: CASSYSGTANEKLFF. The CDR3 coding sequence is TGTGCCAGCAGCTATTCCGGGACAGCGAATGAAAAACTGTTTTTT.

The rearrangement uses TRBV12-3 or TRBV12-4 and TRBJ1-6, with TRBD1 as a possible D gene (6 bases). The CDR3 spans 14 residues. V lost 4 bases and J lost 6, with 10 bases in between. This chain's CDR3 is CASSWAGVNSPLHF. The CDR3 DNA reads TGTGCCAGCAGTTGGGCAGGGGTTAATTCACCCCTCCACTTT.

J is TRBJ2-7 and V is TRBV9; 9 nucleotides line up with TRBD2. The CDR3 is 15 residues long. Unmatched junction bases numbered 4, after V lost 0 bases and J lost 3 bases. Germline CDR1 SGDLS, CDR2 YYNGEE. CDR3 DNA sequence: TGTGCCAGCAGCGTAGCTTCTAGCGGGGTCTACGAGCAGTACTTC. Its protein product is CASSVASSGVYEQYF.

This chain joins TRBV20-1 and TRBJ1-1, with D tentatively TRBD1 (6 bases). This CDR3 is built from 17 residues. Deletions cut 3 bases from V and 3 bases from J, with 23 bases between. Germline values: CDR1 DFQATT, CDR2 SNEGSKA (reference sequence). DNA of the CDR3: TGCAGTGCTAGTCACGTGGGGGGGCCCCTGTCGGACACTGAAGCTTTCTTT. Protein product: CSASHVGGPLSDTEAFF.

This clonotype was seen a handful of times. V is TRBV5-5 and J is TRBJ2-2, with 7 bases fitting TRBD1. CDR3 length: 16 residues. Looked up from germline, CDR1 is SGHKS and CDR2 is YYEKEE (reference sequence). J lost 4 bases, V lost 0 bases, and 6 bases had no gene match. This CDR3 is CASSLEGAGGTGELFF. CDR3 nucleotide sequence: TGTGCCAGCAGCTTGGAGGGGGCCGGAGGCACCGGGGAGCTGTTTTTT.

The CDR3: CASSQDFGPGDIQYF. The CDR3 nucleotides read TGCGCCAGCAGCCAAGATTTCGGGCCTGGGGACATTCAGTACTTC. The gene calls are TRBV4-3 and TRBJ2-4, with D unresolved. Germline lookup yields CDR1 LGHNA and CDR2 YSLEER. The length of the CDR3 is 15 residues. The ends were cut back, 0 bases at V and 8 bases at J, with 14 bases in the middle.

This clonotype has a handful of counts. The CDR3 region is CASSIRGIHEQYF. DNA for the CDR3: TGTGCCAGCAGCATCAGGGGGATCCACGAGCAGTACTTC. The chain recombines TRBV7-2 with TRBJ2-7; 7 nucleotides match TRBD1. Trimming at V came to 5 bases and at J to 5 bases, leaving 6 bases not matched to a gene. The germline CDR1 and CDR2 sequences are SGHTA and FQGNSA. The CDR3 covers 13 residues.

The V gene is TRBV20-1, the J gene TRBJ2-5, with a weak D call TRBD2 (5 bases). V was pared by 5 bases and J by 1 base, with 17 bases between. Germline V gene lookup returns CDR1 DFQATT and CDR2 SNEGSKA (reference sequence). This CDR3 has 15 amino acids. The CDR3 DNA sequence: TGCAGTGCTGGCTGGGGAGCGTGGGGCCAAGAGACCCAGTACTTC. This encodes CSAGWGAWGQETQYF.

The J gene is TRBJ2-7, the V gene TRBV11-1, with 10 positions matching TRBD2. V shed 3 bases, J shed 3 bases, and the junction held 17 bases outside the gene matches. This CDR3 region has 19 residues. Germline CDR1 and CDR2: SGHAT and FQDESV (reference sequence). CDR3 bases: TGTGCCAGCAGCTTGGTTGGGAAGGCATTAGCGGGGGGCCTCTACGAGCAGTACTTC. This gives the protein CASSLVGKALAGGLYEQYF.

This sequence joins TRBV14 and TRBJ2-7; a possible D gene is TRBD1 (5 bases). CDR3 length equals 18 residues. Germline V gene lookup returns CDR1 SGHDN and CDR2 FVKESK. V lost 4 bases, J lost 3 bases, and 25 bases lay in between. Here the CDR3 DNA reads TGTGCCAGCAGCCTGTTAGGGTCCCTTGGGGCCAAGGGCTACGAGCAGTACTTC. This translates into CASSLLGSLGAKGYEQYF.

V gene TRBV2 combines with J gene TRBJ2-3; no clear D. The CDR3 has 13 residues. In germline, CDR1 is SNHLY, CDR2 FYNNEI. Trimming removed 8 bases at V and 5 bases at J, with 14 bases between. CDR3 loop: CASRSVGLDTQYF. The DNA of the CDR3 is TGTGCCAGCCGAAGCGTGGGTTTAGATACGCAGTATTTT.

The chain carries TRBV5-1 and TRBJ2-7; D possibly matches TRBD1 or TRBD2 (5 bases each). With 4 bases removed from V and 0 bases from J, the gap between germline ends came to 14 bases. The germline gives CDR1 SGHRS, CDR2 YFSETQ. The CDR3 spans 15 residues. DNA for the CDR3: TGCGCCAGCAGCAGGGACCCGAGTAGCTCCTACGAGCAGTACTTC. It specifies CASSRDPSSSYEQYF.

The genes are TRBV20-1 and TRBJ1-6; D unclear. V lost 6 bases and J lost 5, with 17 bases in between. CDR3 length: 15 residues. Germline lookup yields CDR1 DFQATT and CDR2 SNEGSKA (reference sequence). The CDR3 DNA is TGCAGTGCCCGACCCTGGGTCTCGGATAATTCACCCCTCCACTTT. It encodes CSARPWVSDNSPLHF.